The 14 T cell receptor beta chains reported below all come from one sample, sequenced in a study of blood T cell repertoires in COVID-19. Repertoires were generated with immunoSEQ multiplex PCR, while TCRdb's copy carries only in-frame clones and drops some. This table has about 190,000 clones, 80% to 90% appearing once. Sequencing input: peripheral blood. The receptors stem from a woman between 70 and 85 years old with active or convalescent COVID-19.

This clone was observed a single time. V gene TRBV19 combines with J gene TRBJ1-1; D perhaps matches TRBD1 (5 bases). Germline lookup yields CDR1 LNHDA and CDR2 SQIVND (reference sequence). V lost 7 bases and J lost 6, with 18 bases in between. The CDR3 runs to 14 residues. The CDR3 here is CASTSAGVFSEAFF. Here the CDR3 DNA reads TGTGCCAGTACGTCCGCGGGGGTATTTTCTGAAGCTTTCTTT.

The chain uses TRBV4-1 and TRBJ2-7; D call uncertain. Germline CDR1 is MGHRA and CDR2 is YSYEKL. The CDR3 sequence is 15 residues long. V was pared by 0 bases and J by 6 bases, with 15 bases between. CDR3 nucleotides: TGCGCCAGCAGCCAAGATAAGGAGTGGCGCGCCGAGCAGTACTTC. Translated: CASSQDKEWRAEQYF.

The chain links TRBV6-1 to TRBJ1-2, with D maybe TRBD1 (6 bases). The CDR3 is made up of 18 amino acids. V was clipped by 0 bases and J by 2 bases, with 19 bases between them. CDR1 and CDR2 from the germline V gene are MNHNS and SASEGT. The chain's CDR3 is CASSEAPPDRPSNYGYTF. The CDR3 nucleotides read TGTGCCAGCAGTGAAGCGCCTCCCGACAGGCCTTCCAACTATGGCTACACCTTC.

A word on this clone: At one boundary the junction diverges from the germline segment, which might be a read error. The V and J genes are TRBV20-1 and TRBJ2-7; D is perhaps TRBD2 (6 bases). The CDR3 sequence is 9 residues long. Germline V gene data show CDR1 as DFQATT and CDR2 as SNEGSKA (reference sequence). In DNA, the CDR3 is TGCAGTGCTGGCCGGGACTTGGTCTTC. Residues: CSAGRDLVF.

The V gene is TRBV19, the J gene TRBJ2-7; 7 bases agree with TRBD2. Germline CDR1 reads LNHDA; CDR2 reads SQIVND (reference sequence). V shed 1 base and J 0 bases; nucleotides not matched to a gene: 3. This CDR3 has 15 amino acids. CDR3 in amino acids: CASSIGQRDSYEQYF. The CDR3 region has the DNA TGTGCCAGTAGTATAGGGCAGCGGGACTCCTACGAGCAGTACTTC.

The V gene is TRBV14, the J gene TRBJ1-3; D is ambiguous. Germline-derived CDR1 and CDR2 are SGHDN and FVKESK. V lost 1 base and J lost 4, with 14 bases in between. CDR3 size: 16 residues. CDR3 residues: CASSQGSLRAGNTIYF. CDR3 in DNA: TGTGCCAGCAGCCAAGGCTCCCTGAGGGCCGGAAACACCATATATTTT.

V gene TRBV27 combines with J gene TRBJ1-2, with D possibly matching TRBD1 (5 bases). Trimming cost V 7 bases and J 4 bases, with 10 bases left between them. Germline lookup yields CDR1 MNHEY and CDR2 SMNVEV (reference sequence). The CDR3 spans 12 residues. The CDR3 nucleotides are TGTGCCAGCAAATCAGGGTTCTATGGCTACACCTTC. Protein sequence: CASKSGFYGYTF.

This clone was observed a single time. V usage is TRBV15 and J usage is TRBJ2-7, with a weak D call TRBD2 (5 bases). This CDR3 region has 16 residues. Germline CDR1 and CDR2: LNHNV and YYDKDF (reference sequence). V was trimmed by 0 bases and J by 5 bases, leaving 17 bases between them. The CDR3 is CATSRDIGLLSDEQYF. The DNA for the CDR3 is TGTGCCACCAGCAGAGATATCGGACTCCTCTCTGACGAGCAGTACTTC.

The chain carries TRBV30 and TRBJ2-1; 7 bases agree with TRBD2. Germline CDR1 is GTSNPN and CDR2 is SVGIG (reference sequence). V gave up 5 bases and J gave up 4 bases; unmatched junction bases: 8. This CDR3 contains 14 residues. CDR3 amino acids: CAWGAGTTYNEQFF. The CDR3, as DNA: TGTGCCTGGGGGGCCGGGACTACATACAATGAGCAGTTCTTC.

This clone was found once. The rearrangement uses TRBV29-1 and TRBJ2-3, with D perhaps TRBD1 (6 bases). CDR3 length equals 14 residues. V lost 6 bases to trimming and J lost 0 bases, with 13 bases between them. Germline-derived CDR1 and CDR2 are SQVTM and ANQGSEA. The CDR3 DNA sequence: TGCAGCGTCGTACGCAGGGGTAGCACAGATACGCAGTATTTT. Its translation is CSVVRRGSTDTQYF.

The chain employs TRBV7-7 and TRBJ1-1; unclear D gene. The CDR3 length is 15 residues. The V gene's germline CDR1 is SSHAT and CDR2 FNYEAQ (reference sequence). V was clipped by 5 bases and J by 1 base, with 14 bases between them. CDR3 bases: TGTGCCAGCAGCCCCGCGGGCTTGGGGAACACTGAAGCTTTCTTT. The encoded protein is CASSPAGLGNTEAFF.

The chain recombines TRBV2 with TRBJ2-1, with D possibly being TRBD2 (5 bases). This CDR3 has 14 residues. Trimming stripped 6 bases from V and 0 bases from J, with 9 bases between. Germline CDR1 and CDR2: SNHLY and FYNNEI. CDR3 nucleotides: TGTGCCAGCAGCCCGGGGAGCTCCTACAATGAGCAGTTCTTC. Protein sequence: CASSPGSSYNEQFF.

This clone occurred a few times. The chain carries TRBV5-6 and TRBJ1-1; D might be TRBD1 (6 bases). The CDR3 contains 14 residues. The germline V and J ends were trimmed by 4 bases and 3 bases, with 13 bases remaining between them. Germline V CDR1 and CDR2: SGHDT, YYEEEE. In DNA, the CDR3 is TGTGCCAGCAGCACCGGGACACATTACACTGAAGCTTTCTTT. It encodes CASSTGTHYTEAFF.

The chain joins TRBV6-1 to TRBJ1-2; 11 nucleotides line up with TRBD1. Looked up from germline, CDR1 is MNHNS and CDR2 is SASEGT. V gave up 4 bases and J gave up 6 bases; unmatched junction bases: 10. The CDR3 spans 16 residues. The CDR3 is CASSVGQGGVRDGYTF. The CDR3 nucleotides read TGTGCCAGCAGTGTGGGACAGGGGGGTGTCCGCGATGGCTACACCTTC.